This is a list of T cell receptor beta chains from one sample in a study of siplizumab effects on memory and regulatory T cells. Libraries were prepared by immunoSEQ multiplex PCR; TCRdb keeps only in-frame clonotypes and omits some of them. The table lists 65,000 to 85,000 clones, roughly 93% of them singletons. Material for sequencing was CD8+ T cells sorted from blood. The receptors here all came from a human donor in good health. CDR3s include the opening cysteine and the closing phenylalanine or tryptophan.

j_gene | v_gene | CDR3aa
TRBJ1-2 | TRBV29-1 | CSVEDRQDGYTF
TRBJ2-2 | TRBV6-5 | CASMPGQGLTGELFF
TRBJ1-1 | TRBV5-6 | CASSLGLLEAFF
TRBJ1-1 | TRBV7-6 | CASSPRGGSTEAFF
TRBJ2-3 | TRBV7-2 | CASSPLRGGSTDTQYF
TRBJ2-1 | TRBV11-2 | CASSTRERGPYNEQFF
TRBJ1-2 | TRBV2 | CASSDLDSPSNYGYTF
TRBJ1-1 | TRBV19 | CASSILGSNTEAFF
TRBJ1-2 | TRBV7-9 | CASSLNQGHGYTF
TRBJ2-2 | TRBV28 | CASSRGELFF
TRBJ2-5 | TRBV6-1 | CASSESGAQETQYF
TRBJ2-7 | TRBV27 | CASSLDLAYEQYF
TRBJ2-3 | TRBV9 | CASSVMTTDTQYF
TRBJ2-7 | TRBV4-1 | CASSQDSGDLSSYEQYF
TRBJ1-6 | TRBV9 | CASSVDSGSPLHF
TRBJ2-1 | TRBV28 | CASSWTSGGLYNEQFF
TRBJ2-1 | TRBV18 | CASSTGLTAYNEQFF
TRBJ1-6 | TRBV27 | CASSSGTGNSPLHF
TRBJ2-7 | TRBV4-3 | CASSQSGPGLGYEQYF
TRBJ1-5 | TRBV7-2 | CASSLEADQPQHF
TRBJ2-7 | TRBV5-4 | CASSPDPASYEQYF
TRBJ1-1 | TRBV9 | CASSAYGGNTEAFF
TRBJ2-7 | TRBV10-3 | CATGQGASYEQYF
TRBJ2-1 | TRBV9 | CASSVGPATEQFF
TRBJ2-7 | TRBV6-5 | CANGTVDEQYF
TRBJ1-2 | TRBV4-2 | CASSLVEAGPYGYTF
TRBJ1-1 | TRBV6-1 | CASSEASSQGWMNTEAFF
TRBJ2-1 | TRBV5-8 | CASSSWGYEQFF
TRBJ2-2 | TRBV5-5 | CASSLAWNTGELFF
TRBJ1-2 | TRBV4-2 | CASSSRTDFPNYGYTF
TRBJ2-1 | TRBV5-4 | CATSSYNEQFF
TRBJ2-1 | TRBV4-1 | CASSQEMGQGNNEQFF
TRBJ1-2 | TRBV5-4 | CASSSISGQGYYGYTF
TRBJ2-7 | TRBV28 | CASAPGGTSYEQYF
TRBJ2-3 | TRBV14 | CASSSWDRATDTQYF
TRBJ2-5 | TRBV4-1 | CASSQGPGSNEETQYF
TRBJ1-1 | TRBV19 | CASSIAAAELNTEAFF
TRBJ1-4 | TRBV19 | CASSIWAGTVDEKLFF
TRBJ1-1 | TRBV5-4 | CASSWGGSGEAFF
TRBJ2-4 | TRBV4-1 | CASSQVGGGAGNIQYF
TRBJ1-1 | TRBV19 | CASNLEDRGTEAFF
TRBJ1-2 | TRBV6-1 | CASRADRGPNYGYTF
TRBJ1-1 | TRBV29-1 | CSFMAGTVNTEAFF
TRBJ2-6 | TRBV27 | CASSRASSGANVLTF
TRBJ1-2 | TRBV4-1 | CASSQVTGANYGYTF
TRBJ2-3 | TRBV9 | CASSVAPSGRDTQYF
TRBJ2-7 | TRBV5-1 | CASSPGTSSYEQYF
TRBJ2-4 | TRBV5-5 | CASSFGTGGLYIQYF
TRBJ1-3 | TRBV4-3 | CASSPSDIGNTIYF
TRBJ2-7 | TRBV2 | CASSQTGPYEQYF
TRBJ2-3 | TRBV2 | CASRRATDTQYF
TRBJ1-1 | TRBV5-1 | CASSLAGGASEAFF
TRBJ2-7 | TRBV27 | CASSLGTSYPHGSYEQYF
TRBJ1-5 | TRBV4-1 | CASSQDGDGTQPQHF
TRBJ2-7 | TRBV30 | CAWSVHEIYEQYF
TRBJ1-6 | TRBV6-5 | CASSYQTGGSPLHF
TRBJ2-7 | TRBV6-5 | CASSYIVGEQYF